The 2 T cell receptor beta chains below all came from one sample that was sequenced in a study of cytomegalovirus exposure and HLA in healthy donors. PCR employed 60 Vbeta and 13 Jbeta primers. Profiling relied on immunoSEQ multiplex PCR, and the TCRdb table lists in-frame clones only, not all of them. The table has about 250,000 clones, more than 55% seen once. The material sequenced was PBMCs. The receptors were sampled from a female donor in good health and CMV-seronegative.

The J gene is TRBJ1-4, the V gene TRBV19, with 9 bases lining up with TRBD1. Looked up from germline, CDR1 is LNHDA and CDR2 is SQIVND (reference sequence). This CDR3 has 16 amino acids. Trimming removed 3 bases from V and 4 bases from J; junction bases left unmatched: 6. CDR3: CASSIVKGQGNEKLFF. CDR3 coding DNA: TGTGCCAGTAGTATTGTTAAGGGACAGGGTAATGAAAAACTGTTTTTT.

The rearrangement uses TRBV28 and TRBJ2-1; 11 positions agree with TRBD1. The J segment lost 4 bases and the V segment lost 5 bases, leaving 4 bases of the junction unmatched. The CDR3 is made up of 15 amino acids. Germline V CDR1 and CDR2: MDHEN, SYDVKM. CDR3 in amino acids: CASSPGDRGYNEQFF. CDR3 nucleotides: TGTGCCAGCAGTCCCGGGGACAGGGGGTACAATGAGCAGTTCTTC. Drawing the rest from reference TRBV28 and TRBJ2-1, the complete variable domain is DVKVTQSSRYLVKRTGEKVFLECVQDMDHENMFWYRQDPGLGLRLIYFSYDVKMKEKGDIPEGYSVSREKKERFSLILESASTNQTSMYLCASSPGDRGYNEQFFGPGTRLTVL.